What follows is one TCR beta chain and its context. The record originates from a study of cytomegalovirus exposure and HLA in healthy donors. Turning to the study itself: Unique TCR beta sequences numbering 120 million or so came from about 179 million T cells in an earlier analysis.

CDR3 size: 15 residues. The V end lost 6 bases, the J end lost 3 bases, and 17 bases lay between the germline ends. Germline V gives CDR1 MDHEN, CDR2 SYDVKM. 13 Jbeta primers and 60 Vbeta primers were used for the PCR. Here immunoSEQ multiplex PCR was the method, and the copy in TCRdb shows in-frame clones only, minus some. Its listing shows 75,000 to 95,000 clones. This TCR was sampled from a woman in her fifties or sixties in good health and CMV-seronegative. V usage is TRBV28 and J usage is TRBJ1-1, with D perhaps matching TRBD1 (6 bases). Sequenced material: PBMCs. CDR3 amino acids: CASRGGAVLDTEAFF. The DNA for the CDR3 is TGTGCCAGCAGGGGGGGGGCAGTACTCGACACTGAAGCTTTCTTT.